The next 26 T cell receptor beta chains were all read from a single sample in a study of T cell repertoires in cytomegalovirus infection. Each CDR3 protein is one row after TCRdb ran MiXCR on the reads. The sample has roughly 340,000 distinct CDR3 sequences, roughly 29% seen once. Their target antigens are unknown. The sample was cultured PBMCs, taken from culture after CMV antigen stimulation. These receptor sequences come from a human donor in good health (CMV status not recorded). Some clones in this sample may be carry-over from other donors' samples.

The table lists this clonotype with many counts. The rearrangement joins TRBV19 to TRBJ1-6, with D uncertain. Trimming pared 0 bases from V and 14 bases from J, leaving 26 bases between. Germline values: CDR1 LNHDA, CDR2 SQIVND (reference sequence). The CDR3 loop spans 18 amino acids. The CDR3 bases are TGTGCCAGTAGTATAGATGCGCCCCGGCAGAGTGGGATTTGGGCCCTCCACTTT. The encoded protein is CASSIDAPRQSGIWALHF.

This clonotype was detected only a few times. This chain uses TRBV24-1 with TRBJ2-3; D is tentatively TRBD1 or TRBD2 (5 bases each). This CDR3 has 17 amino acids. The germline V gene has CDR1 KGHDR and CDR2 SFDVKD. Trimming cost V 4 bases and J 5 bases, with 21 bases left between them. The CDR3 spells CATSDPRDPIVRDTQYF. CDR3 in DNA: TGTGCCACCAGTGACCCCCGGGACCCTATTGTCAGAGATACGCAGTATTTT.

This clonotype occurred a few times. The chain links TRBV18 to TRBJ1-3; TRBD1 aligns across 8 bases. The CDR3 loop spans 19 amino acids. From germline, CDR1 is KGHSH and CDR2 LQKENI. V shed 2 bases and J 2 bases; nucleotides not matched to a gene: 14. CDR3 residues: CASSPAGGLLQSAGNTIYF. In nucleotides, the CDR3 is TGTGCCAGCTCACCAGCAGGGGGCTTGCTTCAGAGTGCTGGAAACACCATATATTTT. The full variable domain, its missing parts supplied by reference TRBV18 and TRBJ1-3, is NAGVMQNPRHLVRRRGQEARLRCSPMKGHSHVYWYRQLPEEGLKFMVYLQKENIIDESGMPKERFSAEFPKEGPSILRIQQVVRGDSAAYFCASSPAGGLLQSAGNTIYFGEGSWLTVV.

This rearrangement joins TRBV12-3 or TRBV12-4 to TRBJ1-5, with unresolved D. The CDR3 loop spans 16 amino acids. Trimming shortened V by 4 bases and J by 2 bases, and 15 bases separated the two germline ends. CDR3 in amino acids: CASSYDSGSGNQPQHF. In DNA, the CDR3 is TGTGCCAGCAGTTACGACTCGGGATCAGGCAATCAGCCCCAGCATTTT.

V gene TRBV20-1 combines with J gene TRBJ2-7; D is possibly TRBD1 (8 bases). Germline assignment: CDR1 DFQATT and CDR2 SNEGSKA (reference sequence). V was pared by 6 bases and J by 5 bases, with 17 bases between. There are 13 residues in the CDR3. The CDR3 bases are TGCAGTGCCACCAGGACAGGGAGGGACGAGCAGTACTTC. Amino acids: CSATRTGRDEQYF.

This clonotype was observed at least ten times. The chain combines TRBV5-5 with TRBJ1-4, with 7 bases aligning to TRBD1. Germline values: CDR1 SGHKS, CDR2 YYEKEE (reference sequence). The ends lost 2 bases at V and 0 bases at J; junction bases unmatched: 4. The CDR3 length is 16 residues. CDR3 in amino acids: CASSLAGTATNEKLFF. The CDR3 DNA reads as TGTGCCAGCAGCTTAGCCGGGACAGCAACTAATGAAAAACTGTTTTTT.

The V gene is TRBV7-4, the J gene TRBJ2-3; 7 bases align to TRBD2. V was clipped by 5 bases and J by 4 bases; unmatched bases: 24. The CDR3 sequence is 20 residues long. Germline V lookup: CDR1 SGHVT, CDR2 SQSDAQ. The CDR3 nucleotides are TGTGCCAGCAGCCCCCGACTAGGACTAGAAACTCCCCCTCAATCAGATACGCAGTATTTT. It specifies CASSPRLGLETPPQSDTQYF.

The genes are TRBV7-3 and TRBJ1-1; no reliable D call. The germline CDR1 and CDR2 sequences are SGHTA and FQGTGA. The CDR3 contains 13 residues. V was pared by 4 bases and J by 0 bases, with 6 bases between. This chain's CDR3 is CASSSLVNTEAFF. In DNA form, the CDR3 reads TGTGCCAGCAGCTCGTTAGTGAACACTGAAGCTTTCTTT.

The chain has TRBV5-1 and TRBJ2-7, with 10 bases that match TRBD1. The V segment lost 5 bases and the J segment 5 bases; nucleotides outside the gene matches: 4. In germline, CDR1 is SGHRS, CDR2 YFSETQ. The CDR3 covers 13 residues. The CDR3 loop reads CASRLTGGDEQYF. In DNA, the CDR3 is TGCGCCAGCAGGCTGACAGGGGGCGACGAGCAGTACTTC. Supplemented by reference TRBV5-1 and TRBJ2-7, the full variable domain reads KAGVTQTPRYLIKTRGQQVTLSCSPISGHRSVSWYQQTPGQGLQFLFEYFSETQRNKGNFPGRFSGRQFSNSRSEMNVSTLELGDSALYLCASRLTGGDEQYFGPGTRLTVT.

V usage is TRBV19 and J usage is TRBJ2-1; the match to TRBD2 covers 9 bases. Germline V gene data show CDR1 as LNHDA and CDR2 as SQIVND (reference sequence). The V segment lost 6 bases and the J segment 9 bases; nucleotides outside the gene matches: 9. The CDR3 is 14 amino acids. In DNA form, the CDR3 reads TGTGCCAGTAGGGGACTAGCTTACAGTCCTGAGCAGTTCTTC. Protein: CASRGLAYSPEQFF.

This chain uses TRBV20-1 with TRBJ2-1; 13 bases agree with TRBD2. Losses at the gene ends were 6 bases for V and 2 bases for J; bases not matched to a gene: 1. CDR1 is DFQATT, CDR2 SNEGSKA, per germline (reference sequence). This CDR3 comprises 14 residues. The DNA of the CDR3 is TGCAGTGCCACTAGCGGGAGGGCCTACAATGAGCAGTTCTTC. It encodes CSATSGRAYNEQFF.

This clonotype has ten or more counts. V and J are TRBV12-3 or TRBV12-4 and TRBJ1-5; TRBD1 agrees at 12 bases. V gave up 5 bases and J gave up 2 bases; unmatched junction bases: 16. The CDR3 runs to 20 residues. The CDR3 protein is CASSRIPGTGGAWGNQPQHF. The CDR3, as DNA: TGTGCCAGCAGTCGGATACCCGGGACAGGGGGCGCTTGGGGCAATCAGCCCCAGCATTTT.

This rearrangement joins TRBV7-6 to TRBJ2-5; D is ambiguous. CDR1 and CDR2 from the germline V gene are SGHVS and FNYEAQ. Trimming took 4 bases from V and 5 from J, leaving 17 bases between them. This CDR3 is built from 15 residues. The DNA of the CDR3 is TGTGCCAGCAGCTCCCAAACGGTCCCGACGGAGACCCAGTACTTC. It encodes CASSSQTVPTETQYF.

This chain connects TRBV5-1 to TRBJ1-1, with D possibly being TRBD1 (6 bases). Trimming left V 4 bases short and J 5 bases short, with 15 bases between. This CDR3 has 14 amino acids. Per germline, CDR1 SGHRS and CDR2 YFSETQ. The CDR3 protein is CASSVRQERTEAFF. Here the CDR3 DNA reads TGCGCCAGCAGCGTTCGACAGGAACGGACTGAAGCTTTCTTT.

Turning to this clonotype: At one end, the junction sequence differs from germline, possibly due to a read error. J is TRBJ1-1 and V is TRBV7-8; 7 bases fit TRBD1. Germline CDR1 and CDR2: SGHVS and FQNEAQ. The CDR3 runs 13 residues. CDR3 nucleotides: TGTACCAGCAGCTTAGCAGGGGGTACTGAAGCTTTCTTT. It specifies CTSSLAGGTEAFF. Full variable domain (rest looked up from reference TRBV7-8 and TRBJ1-1): GAGVSQSPRYKVAKRGQDVALRCDPISGHVSLFWYQQALGQGPEFLTYFQNEAQLDKSGLPSDRFFAERPEGSVSTLKIQRTQQEDSAVYLCTSSLAGGTEAFFGQGTRLTVV.

The rearrangement links TRBV7-3 to TRBJ2-2, with D unclear. CDR3 length: 16 amino acids. CDR1 and CDR2 (germline): SGHTA, FQGTGA. Trimming removed 2 bases from V and 1 base from J, with 11 bases in between. The CDR3 reads CASSLGPLGNTGELFF. DNA for the CDR3: TGTGCCAGCAGCTTAGGGCCCCTGGGGAACACCGGGGAGCTGTTTTTT. The entire variable domain, with the rest obtained from reference TRBV7-3 and TRBJ2-2, is as follows: GAGVSQTPSNKVTEKGKYVELRCDPISGHTALYWYRQSLGQGPEFLIYFQGTGAADDSGLPNDRFFAVRPEGSVSTLKIQRTERGDSAVYLCASSLGPLGNTGELFFGEGSRLTVL.

V and J are TRBV19 and TRBJ1-5, with 8 bases that match TRBD1. Looked up from germline, CDR1 is LNHDA and CDR2 is SQIVND (reference sequence). The J segment lost 7 bases and the V segment lost 3 bases, leaving 8 bases of the junction unmatched. There are 15 residues in the CDR3. The CDR3 DNA follows: TGTGCCAGTAGTATGGACAGGGAAGGACCCCAGCCCCAGCATTTT. Translating it yields CASSMDREGPQPQHF. Complete variable domain (other parts from reference TRBV19 and TRBJ1-5): DGGITQSPKYLFRKEGQNVTLSCEQNLNHDAMYWYRQDPGQGLRLIYYSQIVNDFQKGDIAEGYSVSREKKESFPLTVTSAQKNPTAFYLCASSMDREGPQPQHFGDGTRLSIL.

The rearrangement joins TRBV5-6 to TRBJ1-2, with no clear D. Germline values: CDR1 SGHDT, CDR2 YYEEEE. Trimming stripped 6 bases from V and 8 bases from J, with 14 bases between. The CDR3 runs 12 residues. As DNA, the CDR3 is TGTGCCAGCACCCGCGGGTGGTCCGGCTACACCTTC. Translating it yields CASTRGWSGYTF.

The chain is built from TRBV20-1 and TRBJ1-2; D may be TRBD1 (5 bases). The germline V gene encodes CDR1 DFQATT and CDR2 SNEGSKA (reference sequence). The V end was cut by 3 bases, the J end by 9 bases, with 17 bases between. The CDR3 runs 13 residues. The DNA of the CDR3 is TGCAGTGCTAGGGGGCCGGACACAGAACGCTACACCTTC. This gives the protein CSARGPDTERYTF.

This clonotype was recorded a few times. V and J are TRBV9 and TRBJ2-3; 8 bases map to TRBD2. The ends lost 3 bases at V and 0 bases at J; junction bases unmatched: 6. CDR3 size: 16 residues. Germline V gene sequence: CDR1 SGDLS, CDR2 YYNGEE. CDR3 in amino acids: CASSGSSGHSTDTQYF. In nucleotides, the CDR3 is TGTGCCAGCAGCGGCTCTAGCGGGCATAGCACAGATACGCAGTATTTT.

This clonotype was observed a few times. CDR3 residues: CASSTFLKSGQITYEQYF. The CDR3 DNA sequence: TGTGCCAGCAGTACTTTCCTGAAGTCGGGACAGATCACCTACGAGCAGTACTTC. The chain combines TRBV28 with TRBJ2-7; 7 nucleotides align to TRBD1. Germline CDR1 MDHEN, CDR2 SYDVKM. Germline trimming cut 5 bases from V and 2 bases from J; bases unmatched to any gene: 18. CDR3 length: 18 residues.

This clonotype was counted a few times. The chain employs TRBV6-5 and TRBJ2-7, with 13 bases that match TRBD2. The CDR3 extends over 16 amino acids. CDR1 and CDR2 from the germline V gene are MNHEY and SVGAGI. Trimming took 2 bases from V and 2 from J; bases not matched to a gene: 3. CDR3 DNA sequence: TGTGCCAGCAGTTACGAAGGGACTAGCGGGACCTACGAGCAGTACTTC. Translation: CASSYEGTSGTYEQYF.

The chain joins TRBV28 to TRBJ1-1; D remains unclear. The CDR3 runs 11 residues. The germline CDR1 and CDR2 sequences are MDHEN and SYDVKM. V dropped 5 bases and J dropped 8 bases, with 9 bases sitting between them. CDR3 nucleotide sequence: TGTGCCAGCAGTCTGGGGTTCGAAGCTTTCTTT. The encoded protein is CASSLGFEAFF.

This clonotype has ten or more counts. V is TRBV7-2 and J is TRBJ2-1; perhaps TRBD1 as D (6 bases). The CDR3 has 15 amino acids. V was cut by 5 bases and J by 4 bases, with 15 bases left in between. CDR1 SGHTA and CDR2 FQGNSA come from the germline V gene. The CDR3 reads CASSLGGAQYNEQFF. CDR3 in DNA: TGTGCCAGCAGCCTAGGGGGAGCGCAGTACAATGAGCAGTTCTTC.

The chain has TRBV7-3 and TRBJ2-7; 9 bases are a match to TRBD1. The CDR3 has 16 residues. The germline CDR1 and CDR2 sequences are SGHTA and FQGTGA. Trimming took 5 bases from V and 2 from J; bases not matched to a gene: 10. Here the CDR3 reads CASSPQGAGIAYEQYF. DNA of the CDR3: TGTGCCAGCAGCCCACAGGGGGCGGGCATCGCCTACGAGCAGTACTTC.

This clonotype was detected a few times. The chain has TRBV7-8 and TRBJ1-5, with 12 bases lining up with TRBD1. The CDR3 extends over 16 amino acids. J was trimmed by 6 bases and V by 1 base; bases with no gene match: 4. Germline V lookup: CDR1 SGHVS, CDR2 FQNEAQ. The CDR3 nucleotides read TGTGCCAGCAGCTTAGTGGGACAGGGGGCCAGTCAGCCCCAGCATTTT. Its protein is CASSLVGQGASQPQHF.